The following is a T cell receptor beta chain sequence with its context. Which antigen it targets is not known. No much larger clone is present one base from it, and per-base qualities are unavailable. This sample is part of a study of T cell changes during pregnancy in multiple sclerosis (dated by TCRdb to between 2018 and 2021). Regarding the study in general: The study looked at changes in the T cell repertoire across pregnancy in women with multiple sclerosis.

Receptors were amplified or captured by the immunoSEQ multiplex PCR assay. TCRdb provides this immuneACCESS table in a form limited to in-frame rearrangements. Some clones are lacking; in checked studies, under half of them reflect an unresolved V gene, and why the rest are absent is not known. Counted in this sample were tens of thousands of clones; approximately 92% of them appeared once. The ten largest clonotypes hold 3% to 3.5% of the sample. The specimen was CD8+ T cells from peripheral blood mononuclear cells, collected in the third trimester of pregnancy. This receptor was obtained from a female donor in good health, enrolled as a control in a pregnancy study.

The CDR3 in this case is CASSPASGGYGYTF. The bases are TGTGCCAGCAGCCCAGCCTCGGGAGGCTATGGCTACACCTTC. The chain was built from TRBV7-3 and TRBJ1-2; the D gene lacks a confident call. There are 14 amino acids in the CDR3, from cysteine to phenylalanine inclusive. Kept here is only the CDR3 DNA, which spans 42 bases and is read in frame from base 1. Cut back by 5 bases and 4 bases, the V and J ends lie 14 bases apart. CDR1 SGHTA and CDR2 FQGTGA were looked up in the germline V gene.